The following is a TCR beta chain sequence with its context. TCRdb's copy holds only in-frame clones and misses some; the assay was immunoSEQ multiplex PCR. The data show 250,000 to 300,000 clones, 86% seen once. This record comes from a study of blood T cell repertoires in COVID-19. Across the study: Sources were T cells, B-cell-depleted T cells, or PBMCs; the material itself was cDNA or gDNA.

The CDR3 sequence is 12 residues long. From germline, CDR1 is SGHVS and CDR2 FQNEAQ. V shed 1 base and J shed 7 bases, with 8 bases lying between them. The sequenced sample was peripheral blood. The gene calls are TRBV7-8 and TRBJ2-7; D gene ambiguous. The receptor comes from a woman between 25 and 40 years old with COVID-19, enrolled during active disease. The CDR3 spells CASSLVSLEQYF. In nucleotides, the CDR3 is TGTGCCAGCAGCTTAGTATCCTTAGAGCAGTACTTC.